This passage covers 12 T cell receptor beta chains from one sample sequenced in a study of cytomegalovirus exposure and HLA in healthy donors. Repertoires were generated with immunoSEQ multiplex PCR, while TCRdb's copy carries only in-frame clones and drops some. Of 250,000 or so clones listed, more than 75% were seen once; the top ten hold around 12%. Material: PBMCs. Receptor source: a man younger than 30 in good health and CMV-seropositive.

Turning to this clone: Other nucleotide sequences in the sample specify the same CDR3. The V gene is TRBV5-1, the J gene TRBJ2-7; 10 bases map to TRBD1. Germline values: CDR1 SGHRS, CDR2 YFSETQ. This CDR3 is 13 amino acids long. V shed 3 bases, J shed 5 bases, and the junction held 2 bases outside the gene matches. The CDR3 nucleotides read TGCGCCAGCAGCTCCGGGACAGGGGACGAGCAGTACTTC. Encoded protein: CASSSGTGDEQYF.

The chain carries TRBV5-4 and TRBJ2-1, with 10 nucleotides matching TRBD2. In germline, CDR1 is SGHNT, CDR2 YYREEE (reference sequence). The CDR3 has 18 residues. The J segment lost 0 bases and the V segment lost 0 bases, leaving 6 bases of the junction unmatched. DNA for the CDR3: TGTGCCAGCAGCTTGGAAGTGCTAGCGGGAGCCTCCTACAATGAGCAGTTCTTC. Amino acid sequence: CASSLEVLAGASYNEQFF.

Details on this clone: Other DNA sequences from this sample encode an identical CDR3 as well. V is TRBV29-1 and J is TRBJ2-1; 10 bases are shared with TRBD2. The CDR3 contains 13 residues. Trimming at V came to 3 bases and at J to 7 bases, leaving 3 bases not matched to a gene. The V gene's germline CDR1 is SQVTM and CDR2 ANQGSEA. The CDR3 DNA reads as TGCAGCGTTGATAGCGGGAGGCGTAATGAGCAGTTCTTC. Translation: CSVDSGRRNEQFF.

J is TRBJ2-1 and V is TRBV12-5; D is uncertain. Per the germline V gene, CDR1 is LGHNT and CDR2 is FRNRAP. This CDR3 is built from 14 residues. V was trimmed by 2 bases and J by 8 bases, leaving 13 bases between them. The CDR3 here is CASGLPNQSDEQFF. In nucleotides, the CDR3 is TGTGCTAGTGGTTTGCCAAACCAATCTGATGAGCAGTTCTTC.

V gene TRBV29-1 combines with J gene TRBJ2-7; no reliable D call. Germline loops: CDR1 SQVTM, CDR2 ANQGSEA. Between the trimmed V and J ends, which lost 4 bases and 0 bases, there was a span of 10 bases. This CDR3 is built from 13 residues. The CDR3 DNA is TGCAGCGTTGGTGCAGGAAGCTCCTACGAGCAGTACTTC. It translates to CSVGAGSSYEQYF.

In its sample, this clone was seen a few times. The V call is TRBV19, the J call TRBJ1-2; D is ambiguous. V dropped 2 bases and J dropped 8 bases, with 9 bases sitting between them. The CDR3 sequence is 12 residues long. Germline V lookup: CDR1 LNHDA, CDR2 SQIVND (reference sequence). The CDR3 reads CASSISGRGYTF. CDR3 bases: TGTGCCAGTAGTATAAGCGGCCGAGGCTACACCTTC.

This clone was recorded a few times. This chain joins TRBV20-1 and TRBJ1-2; D gene unclear. The CDR3 is 11 amino acids. From germline, CDR1 is DFQATT and CDR2 SNEGSKA (reference sequence). Trimming cost V 1 base and J 4 bases, with 4 bases left between them. This CDR3 reads CSARGLYGYTF. For the CDR3, the DNA is TGCAGTGCTAGAGGCCTCTATGGCTACACCTTC.

This rearrangement joins TRBV11-2 to TRBJ2-7; the D gene is possibly TRBD1 (6 bases). V shed 2 bases and J shed 3 bases, with 11 bases lying between them. Germline V gives CDR1 SGHAT, CDR2 FQNNGV. This CDR3 comprises 14 residues. In DNA, the CDR3 is TGTGCCAGCAGCTTAAGGGACAACTACTACGAGCAGTACTTC. This encodes CASSLRDNYYEQYF.

The sample holds one count of this clone. V and J are TRBV6-1 and TRBJ1-1; D may be TRBD1 (5 bases). The CDR3 length is 14 residues. From germline, CDR1 is MNHNS and CDR2 SASEGT. Deletions cut 6 bases from V and 0 bases from J, with 11 bases between. The CDR3 DNA reads TGTGCCAGCAGGGGGTTGACAGTGAACACTGAAGCTTTCTTT. Translating it yields CASRGLTVNTEAFF.

The chain links TRBV7-9 to TRBJ1-2; D is undetermined. With 3 bases removed from V and 4 bases from J, the gap between germline ends came to 12 bases. Germline CDR1 is SEHNR and CDR2 is FQNEAQ (reference sequence). There are 14 residues in the CDR3. In DNA form, the CDR3 reads TGTGCCAGCAGCTTCGGGGAGTTCCGCTATGGCTACACCTTC. It codes for CASSFGEFRYGYTF.

The chain employs TRBV27 and TRBJ2-3, with D perhaps matching TRBD2 (6 bases). The CDR3 totals 13 residues. Germline CDR1 is MNHEY and CDR2 is SMNVEV (reference sequence). V lost 8 bases to trimming and J lost 3 bases, with 12 bases between them. The CDR3 here is CASGLRGTDTQYF. The DNA for the CDR3 is TGTGCCAGCGGCCTTCGGGGGACAGATACGCAGTATTTT.

The rearrangement uses TRBV7-2 and TRBJ1-5; TRBD1 is a possible D gene (6 bases). The CDR3 is 15 residues long. V lost 5 bases and J lost 3, with 14 bases in between. Germline CDR1 and CDR2: SGHTA and FQGNSA. Here the CDR3 reads CASSQRTAFNQPQHF. The CDR3 DNA sequence: TGTGCCAGCAGCCAGAGGACAGCCTTCAATCAGCCCCAGCATTTT. The full variable domain, rest sourced from reference TRBV7-2 and TRBJ1-5, is GAGVSQSPSNKVTEKGKDVELRCDPISGHTALYWYRQSLGQGLEFLIYFQGNSAPDKSGLPSDRFSAERTGGSVSTLTIQRTQQEDSAVYLCASSQRTAFNQPQHFGDGTRLSIL.